This is a list of T cell receptor beta chains from one sample in a study of identical twins. TCRdb reprocessed the 5' RACE reads with MiXCR, giving one entry per CDR3 protein. This table has a few hundred thousand distinct CDR3 sequences, approximately 24% appearing once. This sample was shared with a second study, whose subject was T cells expressing NK-cell markers.

Input material: CD4+ T cells sorted from blood. Receptors were obtained from a woman aged 18-35 years in good health. Both conserved end residues are part of each CDR3. Fields, in order: CDR3 protein, CDR3 DNA, clone size, D gene, J gene, V gene. The D gene is left open where the match is weak. Clone size appears in some rows only: once, few, many, or a class for an expanded clone.

CDR3: CASNHLRDGTYEQYF
DNA: TGTGCCAGCAACCACCTCCGGGACGGAACCTACGAGCAGTACTTC
size: .
D: .
J: TRBJ2-7
V: TRBV7-2

CDR3: CATSRGGSSYEQYF
DNA: TGTGCCACCAGCAGAGGCGGGAGCTCCTACGAGCAGTACTTC
size: few
D: TRBD2
J: TRBJ2-7
V: TRBV15

CDR3: CASSQVGHGNTEAFF
DNA: TGTGCCAGCAGCCAAGTGGGGCACGGGAACACTGAAGCTTTCTTT
size: .
D: .
J: TRBJ1-1
V: TRBV3-1

CDR3: CATGPGLAHTGELFF
DNA: TGTGCCACCGGTCCCGGACTAGCGCACACCGGGGAGCTGTTTTTT
size: few
D: TRBD2
J: TRBJ2-2
V: TRBV24-1

CDR3: CSALPLRRQGSYEQYF
DNA: TGCAGTGCTCTACCACTCCGTCGACAGGGATCCTACGAGCAGTACTTC
size: .
D: TRBD1
J: TRBJ2-7
V: TRBV20-1

CDR3: CASRFQGNTEAFF
DNA: TGTGCCAGCAGGTTCCAGGGGAACACTGAAGCTTTCTTT
size: few
D: .
J: TRBJ1-1
V: TRBV6-2/TRBV6-3

CDR3: CASREVAGGEQYF
DNA: TGTGCCAGCAGAGAAGTAGCGGGAGGCGAGCAGTACTTC
size: few
D: TRBD2
J: TRBJ2-7
V: TRBV2

CDR3: CASSSSWAGRGIYF
DNA: TGTGCCAGCAGCTCCTCCTGGGCGGGCAGGGGAATATATTTT
size: few
D: .
J: TRBJ1-3
V: TRBV7-9

CDR3: CASRTGGAGTDTQYF
DNA: TGCGCCAGCAGAACAGGGGGCGCCGGGACAGATACGCAGTATTTT
size: many
D: TRBD1
J: TRBJ2-3
V: TRBV10-2

CDR3: CASQQGTDTQYF
DNA: TGCGCCAGTCAACAGGGGACAGATACGCAGTATTTT
size: .
D: TRBD1
J: TRBJ2-3
V: TRBV5-1

CDR3: CAISESTGGGGSYNEQFF
DNA: TGTGCCATCAGTGAGTCCACCGGGGGTGGGGGGTCCTACAATGAGCAGTTCTTC
size: .
D: .
J: TRBJ2-1
V: TRBV10-3

CDR3: CAISESNRGRRETQYF
DNA: TGTGCCATCAGTGAGTCTAACAGGGGGCGCAGGGAGACCCAGTACTTC
size: few
D: TRBD1
J: TRBJ2-5
V: TRBV10-3